One sample yielded the 12 T cell receptor beta chains listed below, sequenced in a study of blood T cells in healthy people across ages. For the second PCR, which ran for 7 to 11 cycles, a sample-barcoded 5' primer and a J-beta primer mix were used. TCRdb passed the 5' RACE reads through MiXCR, listing each CDR3 protein once. The sample records over 950,000 distinct CDR3 sequences, roughly half being singletons. Sequenced input: blood. The receptors originated from a woman aged 60-75 years in good health.

This clonotype was detected a few times. The V call is TRBV27, the J call TRBJ2-3; 7 bases map to TRBD1. Germline V gene sequence: CDR1 MNHEY, CDR2 SMNVEV (reference sequence). The CDR3 loop spans 15 amino acids. Trimming cost V 6 bases and J 0 bases; bases outside gene matches: 6. The CDR3 region is CASSQTGSSTDTQYF. The CDR3 region has the DNA TGTGCCAGCAGCCAGACAGGGTCTAGCACAGATACGCAGTATTTT.

This chain joins TRBV20-1 and TRBJ1-1; D remains ambiguous. CDR1 and CDR2 (germline): DFQATT, SNEGSKA (reference sequence). CDR3 length: 14 amino acids. V was trimmed by 1 base and J by 6 bases, leaving 15 bases between them. The CDR3 spells CSARVRTPSPEAFF. The CDR3 nucleotides read TGCAGTGCTAGAGTTCGAACCCCCAGTCCTGAAGCTTTCTTT.

The chain joins TRBV4-1 to TRBJ2-5, with 11 positions matching TRBD2. V gave up 1 base and J gave up 5 bases; unmatched junction bases: 6. The V gene's germline CDR1 is MGHRA and CDR2 YSYEKL. CDR3 length: 16 amino acids. The CDR3 reads CASSQVAGGVIETQYF. The CDR3 DNA reads as TGCGCCAGCAGCCAAGTAGCGGGAGGGGTTATTGAGACCCAGTACTTC.

This sequence joins TRBV4-3 and TRBJ2-7, with TRBD2 matching 9 bases. The trim removed 0 bases at V and 2 bases at J, leaving 2 bases unmatched. The CDR3 runs to 15 residues. Germline CDR1 is LGHNA and CDR2 is YSLEER. The CDR3 DNA is TGCGCCAGCAGCCAAGAGACTAGCGGCCCCTACGAGCAGTACTTC. The encoded protein is CASSQETSGPYEQYF.

V gene TRBV20-1 combines with J gene TRBJ2-2; tentative D call: TRBD2 (7 bases). Germline lookup yields CDR1 DFQATT and CDR2 SNEGSKA (reference sequence). V was pared by 6 bases and J by 3 bases, with 17 bases between. The CDR3 length is 15 residues. The CDR3 loop is CSAEQGGLDTGELFF. CDR3 DNA: TGCAGTGCAGAACAGGGAGGGCTCGACACCGGGGAGCTGTTTTTT.

The chain is built from TRBV4-2 and TRBJ2-4, with 7 positions matching TRBD2. After removal of 3 bases from V and 4 bases from J, the junction contained 15 bases not matched to a gene. The CDR3 consists of 18 residues. CDR1 and CDR2 (germline): LGHNA, YNFKEQ. The CDR3 loop is CASSHVERRGGLKNIQYF. In DNA form, the CDR3 reads TGTGCCAGCAGCCATGTTGAGCGGAGGGGAGGGCTTAAAAACATTCAGTACTTC.

The gene calls are TRBV28 and TRBJ1-2; 7 bases map to TRBD1. J lost 4 bases, V lost 5 bases, and 10 bases had no gene match. Germline CDR1 reads MDHEN; CDR2 reads SYDVKM. The CDR3 totals 15 residues. CDR3: CASSSDPGQIYGYTF. CDR3 DNA sequence: TGTGCCAGCAGTAGTGATCCGGGACAGATCTATGGCTACACCTTC.

Points on this clonotype: An end of the junction does not agree with germline; a read error may underlie this. This chain connects TRBV27 to TRBJ2-3; TRBD2 aligns across 14 bases. CDR1 and CDR2 from the germline V gene are MNHEY and SMNVEV (reference sequence). The CDR3 sequence is 19 residues long. The CDR3 spells CASSISGTSGRVLADTQYF. Written as DNA, the CDR3 is TGTGCCAGCAGTATATCCGGGACTAGCGGGAGAGTCTTGGCAGATACGCAGTATTTT.

The V gene is TRBV30, the J gene TRBJ1-2, with unresolved D. The CDR3 is made up of 16 amino acids. Between the trimmed V and J ends, which lost 0 bases and 3 bases, there was a span of 17 bases. The germline gives CDR1 GTSNPN, CDR2 SVGIG (reference sequence). CDR3 coding DNA: TGTGCCTGGAGTGTATGGTTAGCCGGGATAGACTATGGCTACACCTTC. Translating it yields CAWSVWLAGIDYGYTF.

This chain connects TRBV19 to TRBJ2-7, with 8 bases fitting TRBD2. The J call may be incorrect, as the DNA end agrees better with TRBJ2-5. CDR1 is LNHDA, CDR2 SQIVND, per germline (reference sequence). The CDR3 runs to 13 residues. The CDR3 sequence is CATGGKMRETQYF. CDR3 in DNA: TGTGCCACGGGGGGGAAGATGAGGGAGACCCAGTACTTC.

A few counts support this clonotype. The chain couples TRBV20-1 to TRBJ2-5, with D maybe TRBD2 (5 bases). From germline, CDR1 is DFQATT and CDR2 SNEGSKA (reference sequence). The CDR3 covers 15 residues. V lost 0 bases and J lost 5, with 16 bases in between. The CDR3 loop is CSARDAGQPLETQYF. CDR3 DNA: TGCAGTGCTAGAGATGCGGGCCAGCCGTTGGAGACCCAGTACTTC.

The chain carries TRBV30 and TRBJ2-5; D is uncertain. Germline V lookup: CDR1 GTSNPN, CDR2 SVGIG (reference sequence). The V end lost 3 bases, the J end lost 3 bases, and 2 bases lay between the germline ends. This CDR3 has 10 residues. This chain's CDR3 is CAWRKETQYF. The CDR3 coding sequence is TGTGCCTGGAGGAAAGAGACCCAGTACTTC. Drawing the rest from reference TRBV30 and TRBJ2-5, the complete variable domain is SQTIHQWPATLVQPVGSPLSLECTVEGTSNPNLYWYRQAAGRGLQLLFYSVGIGQISSEVPQNLSASRPQDRQFILSSKKLLLSDSGFYLCAWRKETQYFGPGTRLLVL.